The 26 T cell receptor beta chains listed next were all sequenced from one sample in a study of blood T cell repertoires in COVID-19. The method was immunoSEQ multiplex PCR; TCRdb's version includes in-frame clones alone and lacks a portion of them. Here the sample spans more than 95,000 clones, 81% being singletons. The material sequenced was peripheral blood. The receptors were gathered from a woman in her 70s with acute or convalescent COVID-19.

The chain links TRBV28 to TRBJ1-4; D might be TRBD1 (5 bases). CDR1 is MDHEN and CDR2 is SYDVKM in the germline V gene. The CDR3 is 13 amino acids. With 6 bases removed from V and 4 bases from J, the gap between germline ends came to 9 bases. The CDR3 DNA reads as TGTGCCAGCAGACAGGCGGTTAATGAAAAACTGTTTTTT. Translated, it gives CASRQAVNEKLFF.

The V call is TRBV10-3, the J call TRBJ2-5, with 7 bases that match TRBD2. The CDR3 has 11 residues. The germline gives CDR1 ENHRY, CDR2 SYGVKD. J was trimmed by 5 bases and V by 10 bases; bases with no gene match: 4. CDR3 in amino acids: CATRGGETQYF. The CDR3 DNA reads as TGTGCCACGAGGGGAGGGGAGACCCAGTACTTC.

The table lists this clone with many counts. The J gene is TRBJ2-7, the V gene TRBV6-6, with 7 positions matching TRBD2. The CDR3 totals 13 residues. Germline CDR1 is MNHNY and CDR2 is SVGAGI (reference sequence). Germline trimming cut 6 bases from V and 2 bases from J; bases unmatched to any gene: 4. In DNA form, the CDR3 reads TGTGCCAGCAGGCCTAGCGGTACCTACGAGCAGTACTTC. This translates into CASRPSGTYEQYF.

The J gene is TRBJ2-2, the V gene TRBV4-2; 9 bases line up with TRBD2. After removal of 0 bases from V and 13 bases from J, the junction contained 6 bases not matched to a gene. In germline, CDR1 is LGHNA, CDR2 YNFKEQ. The length of the CDR3 is 14 residues. In nucleotides, the CDR3 is TGTGCCAGCAGCCAAGATCGCGGGGGGGCCAGGCTGTTTTTT. It is translated as CASSQDRGGARLFF.

The rearrangement uses TRBV5-1 and TRBJ1-6; 8 bases agree with TRBD1. This CDR3 has 15 residues. CDR1 SGHRS and CDR2 YFSETQ come from the germline V gene. V dropped 4 bases and J dropped 10; count of bases not matched to a gene: 10. The CDR3 nucleotides are TGCGCCAGCAGCGAGGACAGGGTCGTAGGGTCACCCCTCCACTTT. Translated, it gives CASSEDRVVGSPLHF.

The chain recombines TRBV28 with TRBJ1-2; 8 bases are a match to TRBD1. The CDR3 spans 15 residues. The germline V gene encodes CDR1 MDHEN and CDR2 SYDVKM. Trimming cost V 2 bases and J 8 bases; bases outside gene matches: 10. This CDR3 reads CASSLDRGEVRGYTF. As DNA, the CDR3 is TGTGCCAGCAGTTTAGACAGGGGAGAAGTCCGGGGCTACACCTTC.

Comment on this clone: A read error may produce the germline difference seen at one junction end. This chain connects TRBV7-7 to TRBJ2-1, with no clear D. Looked up from germline, CDR1 is SSHAT and CDR2 is FNYEAQ (reference sequence). The CDR3 spans 13 residues. CDR3 sequence (DNA): TGTGCTAGCAGCTTATCCCCCCCTAATGAGCAGTTCTTC. Translation: CASSLSPPNEQFF.

The chain is built from TRBV18 and TRBJ1-5; 8 positions match TRBD1. The CDR3 covers 14 residues. J was trimmed by 6 bases and V by 5 bases; bases with no gene match: 6. CDR1 is KGHSH, CDR2 LQKENI, per germline. CDR3 amino acids: CASSGGQGGQPQHF. The DNA of the CDR3 is TGTGCCAGCTCAGGCGGACAGGGCGGTCAGCCCCAGCATTTT.

This clone turned up a few times. The rearrangement links TRBV28 to TRBJ2-7; 10 bases align to TRBD2. V was clipped by 2 bases and J by 4 bases; unmatched bases: 8. The CDR3 is made up of 16 amino acids. CDR1 and CDR2 from the germline V gene are MDHEN and SYDVKM. The CDR3 is CASSLGLAGVEYEQYF. The DNA for the CDR3 is TGTGCCAGCAGTTTAGGCCTAGCGGGAGTAGAGTACGAGCAGTACTTC.

In DNA form, the CDR3 reads TGTGCCTGGAGTGCGGGGGGGAACACTGAAGCTTTCTTT. Protein: CAWSAGGNTEAFF. The rearrangement links TRBV30 to TRBJ1-1; possible D gene TRBD1, 5 bases. Germline loops: CDR1 GTSNPN, CDR2 SVGIG (reference sequence). The V gene lost 1 base and the J gene lost 1 base, with 7 bases spanning the gap. CDR3 length: 13 residues.

Worth noting for this clone: This sample also contains other DNA sequences that code for the same CDR3. The V gene is TRBV20-1, the J gene TRBJ2-5, with TRBD2 as a possible D gene (5 bases). CDR1 is DFQATT, CDR2 SNEGSKA, per germline (reference sequence). The CDR3 is made up of 11 amino acids. V lost 3 bases, J lost 5 bases, and 7 bases lay in between. CDR3 in amino acids: CSASGGETQYF. The CDR3, as DNA: TGCAGTGCTAGTGGCGGGGAGACCCAGTACTTC.

The chain carries TRBV4-1 and TRBJ2-1; no clear D gene. The CDR3 length is 11 residues. V was shortened by 4 bases and J by 10 bases, with 8 bases between the two germline ends. Germline V CDR1 and CDR2: MGHRA, YSYEKL. The CDR3 DNA reads as TGCGCCAGCAGCCTAGCATCCGAGCAGTTCTTC. Its translation: CASSLASEQFF.

This clone occurred once. The chain recombines TRBV5-4 with TRBJ2-5, with 9 bases matching TRBD1. The CDR3 has 13 residues. The J segment lost 5 bases and the V segment lost 3 bases, leaving 2 bases of the junction unmatched. In germline, CDR1 is SGHNT, CDR2 YYREEE (reference sequence). CDR3 DNA sequence: TGTGCCAGCAGCTGGGACAGGGTCGAGACCCAGTACTTC. Its translation is CASSWDRVETQYF.

This chain connects TRBV7-9 to TRBJ2-3; 7 bases line up with TRBD2. This CDR3 has 15 residues. Trimming removed 5 bases from V and 0 bases from J; junction bases left unmatched: 5. The germline CDR1 and CDR2 sequences are SEHNR and FQNEAQ (reference sequence). The CDR3 region has the DNA TGTGCCAGCAGCCCGGGGGGTATTAGCACAGATACGCAGTATTTT. Translation gives CASSPGGISTDTQYF. Drawing the rest from reference TRBV7-9 and TRBJ2-3, the complete variable domain is DTGVSQNPRHKITKRGQNVTFRCDPISEHNRLYWYRQTLGQGPEFLTYFQNEAQLEKSRLLSDRFSAERPKGSFSTLEIQRTEQGDSAMYLCASSPGGISTDTQYFGPGTRLTVL.

This chain joins TRBV18 and TRBJ2-7, with a tentative D call TRBD1 (6 bases). V was cut by 5 bases and J by 2 bases, with 10 bases left in between. Germline V lookup: CDR1 KGHSH, CDR2 LQKENI. The CDR3 totals 13 residues. CDR3 residues: CASSGTGTYEQYF. The CDR3 nucleotides read TGTGCCAGCTCAGGAACAGGGACCTACGAGCAGTACTTC.

The chain links TRBV29-1 to TRBJ1-1; 7 positions agree with TRBD1. V shed 7 bases and J 5 bases; nucleotides not matched to a gene: 7. CDR1 is SQVTM, CDR2 ANQGSEA, per germline. This CDR3 is built from 12 residues. The DNA of the CDR3 is TGCAGCGGCCGACAGGGTCGGACTGAAGCTTTCTTT. It translates to CSGRQGRTEAFF. The whole variable domain, remainder taken from reference TRBV29-1 and TRBJ1-1, is SAVISQKPSRDICQRGTSLTIQCQVDSQVTMMFWYRQQPGQSLTLIATANQGSEATYESGFVIDKFPISRPNLTFSTLTVSNMSPEDSSIYLCSGRQGRTEAFFGQGTRLTVV.

This clone occurred a few times. J is TRBJ1-2 and V is TRBV3-1 (or the pseudogene TRBV3-2); 7 nucleotides match TRBD1. The CDR3 totals 14 residues. V was clipped by 0 bases and J by 5 bases; unmatched bases: 3. Germline assignment: CDR1 LGHDT and CDR2 YNNKEL (reference sequence). The CDR3 loop is CASSQEGGQYGYTF. In DNA form, the CDR3 reads TGTGCCAGCAGCCAAGAAGGGGGACAGTATGGCTACACCTTC.

J is TRBJ2-5 and V is TRBV6-4; tentatively, D is TRBD2 (6 bases). The CDR3 is 18 amino acids. V was pared by 6 bases and J by 5 bases, with 28 bases between. Germline assignment: CDR1 MRHNA and CDR2 SNTAGT. The CDR3 loop reads CASSQTVGGRNHPETQYF. The CDR3 bases are TGTGCCAGCAGCCAAACCGTGGGAGGACGGAACCACCCGGAGACCCAGTACTTC.

V and J are TRBV29-1 and TRBJ1-3; tentative D call: TRBD1 (6 bases). The CDR3 is 13 residues long. Deletions cut 7 bases from V and 2 bases from J, with 12 bases between. Germline V gives CDR1 SQVTM, CDR2 ANQGSEA. The CDR3 loop reads CSARGGTGNTIYF. DNA of the CDR3: TGCAGCGCCAGGGGTGGTACTGGAAACACCATATATTTT.

This rearrangement joins TRBV12-3 or TRBV12-4 to TRBJ1-1; tentatively, D is TRBD1 (5 bases). Trimming left V 4 bases short and J 4 bases short, with 10 bases between. The CDR3 covers 13 residues. The CDR3 reads CASSSGFGTEAFF. DNA of the CDR3: TGTGCCAGCAGTTCAGGGTTTGGCACTGAAGCTTTCTTT.

This clone was seen a handful of times. Germline is not matched at one junction end, which may reflect a read error. J is TRBJ2-7 and V is TRBV6-1, with D possibly matching TRBD1 (5 bases). Looked up from germline, CDR1 is MNHNS and CDR2 is SASEGT. This CDR3 has 13 amino acids. This CDR3 reads CASREDRTYEQYF. CDR3 sequence (DNA): TGTGCCAGCAGGGAAGACAGAACCTACGAGCAGTACTTC.

The gene calls are TRBV4-1 and TRBJ2-7, with 7 bases lining up with TRBD1. From germline, CDR1 is MGHRA and CDR2 YSYEKL. Germline trimming cut 3 bases from V and 9 bases from J; bases unmatched to any gene: 14. This CDR3 contains 15 residues. Here the CDR3 reads CASSHGQATGLRQYF. CDR3 nucleotides: TGCGCCAGCAGCCATGGACAGGCCACAGGTTTGAGGCAGTACTTC.

This chain links TRBV2 with TRBJ1-5, with D maybe TRBD1 (5 bases). V was trimmed by 2 bases and J by 11 bases, leaving 16 bases between them. The CDR3 extends over 14 amino acids. Germline lookup yields CDR1 SNHLY and CDR2 FYNNEI. The CDR3 reads CASSESWGLSTQHF. CDR3 DNA sequence: TGTGCCAGCAGTGAAAGTTGGGGCTTGAGTACCCAGCATTTT.

This clone has more than one count but fewer than ten. The chain employs TRBV28 and TRBJ2-3; D not certain. The CDR3 has 15 amino acids. The ends were cut back, 1 base at V and 1 base at J, with 9 bases in the middle. The germline V gene has CDR1 MDHEN and CDR2 SYDVKM. The CDR3 sequence: CASSLLASGTDTQYF. DNA of the CDR3: TGTGCCAGCAGTTTATTGGCCAGCGGCACAGATACGCAGTATTTT.

The chain carries TRBV7-2 and TRBJ2-1; D unclear. Germline loops: CDR1 SGHTA, CDR2 FQGNSA. This CDR3 is 18 amino acids long. V shed 1 base and J shed 3 bases, with 19 bases lying between them. The CDR3 is CASSLGPGGTRNYNEQFF. In DNA, the CDR3 is TGTGCCAGCAGCTTAGGGCCTGGCGGTACCCGTAACTACAATGAGCAGTTCTTC.

The V gene is TRBV7-2, the J gene TRBJ2-7; D gene uncertain. This CDR3 has 18 residues. The ends were cut back, 2 bases at V and 3 bases at J, with 23 bases in the middle. Germline CDR1 and CDR2: SGHTA and FQGNSA. The CDR3 sequence: CASSLRSGSVYYYYEQYF. CDR3 in DNA: TGTGCCAGCAGCTTAAGGAGTGGGTCCGTTTATTACTACTACGAGCAGTACTTC.